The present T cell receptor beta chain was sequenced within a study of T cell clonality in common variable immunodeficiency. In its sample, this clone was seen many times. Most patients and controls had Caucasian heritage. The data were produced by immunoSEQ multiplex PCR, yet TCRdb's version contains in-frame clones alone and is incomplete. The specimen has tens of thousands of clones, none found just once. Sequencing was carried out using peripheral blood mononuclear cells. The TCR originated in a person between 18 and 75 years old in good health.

CDR3 residues: CASSERLAGELNEQFF. The sequenced CDR3 bases are TGCGCCAGCAGCGAAAGACTAGCGGGAGAGCTGAATGAG. The V call is TRBV5-1, the J call TRBJ2-1; 12 nucleotides match TRBD2. Read coverage stops 3 residues before the CDR3 terminus; the germline J gene supplies the remainder. Unmatched junction bases numbered 9, after V lost 4 bases and J lost 7 bases. CDR1 is SGHRS and CDR2 is YFSETQ in the germline V gene. This CDR3 region has 16 residues.